These T cell receptor beta chains were read from a single sample in a study of T cell responses to AZD1222 COVID-19 vaccine. TCRdb's table, derived via immunoSEQ multiplex PCR, lists solely in-frame clones and lacks some. The table records some 110,000 clones, around 89% of them present only once. The material sequenced was peripheral blood, taken 28 days after the second AZD1222 dose. Every receptor here comes from an adult who received the AZD1222 COVID-19 vaccine. CDR3s include the opening cysteine and the closing phenylalanine or tryptophan. The order of the fields is V gene, J gene, CDR3 protein.

v_call: TRBV18; j_call: TRBJ2-7; cdr3_aa: CASSPGVGRLQYEQYF
v_call: TRBV10-2; j_call: TRBJ2-2; cdr3_aa: CASSNTGELFF
v_call: TRBV5-1; j_call: TRBJ2-7; cdr3_aa: CASSFTRDTPLEQYF
v_call: TRBV27; j_call: TRBJ1-4; cdr3_aa: CASSSSGSGHEKLFF
v_call: TRBV27; j_call: TRBJ1-5; cdr3_aa: CASSLRQGVQPQHF
v_call: TRBV29-1; j_call: TRBJ2-7; cdr3_aa: CSVGSYEQYF
v_call: TRBV7-8; j_call: TRBJ2-2; cdr3_aa: CASSSTRGGELFF
v_call: TRBV11-3; j_call: TRBJ2-1; cdr3_aa: CASSLVAGGVWDEQFF
v_call: TRBV7-9; j_call: TRBJ1-2; cdr3_aa: CASRHLVSGVDYGYTF
v_call: TRBV4-1; j_call: TRBJ1-5; cdr3_aa: CASSQGGAWGGNQPQHF
v_call: TRBV11-2; j_call: TRBJ1-1; cdr3_aa: CASRAGTVEAFF
v_call: TRBV6-1; j_call: TRBJ2-1; cdr3_aa: CASSERGSLVEQFF
v_call: TRBV19; j_call: TRBJ1-5; cdr3_aa: CASSTGTGGYNQPQHF
v_call: TRBV2; j_call: TRBJ1-1; cdr3_aa: CASSVGAGTEAFF
v_call: TRBV5-6; j_call: TRBJ2-7; cdr3_aa: CATRGGPHNYEQYF
v_call: TRBV28; j_call: TRBJ1-2; cdr3_aa: CASSFVGGDYGYTF
v_call: TRBV11-2; j_call: TRBJ2-3; cdr3_aa: CASSTGRQTDTQYF
v_call: TRBV25-1; j_call: TRBJ1-4; cdr3_aa: CASSEFDEKLFF
v_call: TRBV7-2; j_call: TRBJ2-5; cdr3_aa: CASSMYQETQYF
v_call: TRBV9; j_call: TRBJ1-3; cdr3_aa: CASSVVAAGNTIYF
v_call: TRBV11-3; j_call: TRBJ2-1; cdr3_aa: CASSLPSGGGSYNEQFF
v_call: TRBV6-4; j_call: TRBJ2-5; cdr3_aa: CASSVDRGPETQYF
v_call: TRBV5-1; j_call: TRBJ1-1; cdr3_aa: CASSLAPNTEAFF
v_call: TRBV6-6; j_call: TRBJ1-2; cdr3_aa: CASSPWTGGYGYTF
v_call: TRBV5-4; j_call: TRBJ1-6; cdr3_aa: CASSLRDGKNSPLHF
v_call: TRBV7-8; j_call: TRBJ2-2; cdr3_aa: CASSVELAGGQYTGELFF
v_call: TRBV9; j_call: TRBJ2-7; cdr3_aa: CASSVENSPYEQYF
v_call: TRBV19; j_call: TRBJ2-7; cdr3_aa: CASSIVGDLYEQYF
v_call: TRBV11-2; j_call: TRBJ2-7; cdr3_aa: CASSLHDDSYEQYF
v_call: TRBV28; j_call: TRBJ1-2; cdr3_aa: CASSDPGQIYYGYTF
v_call: TRBV4-1; j_call: TRBJ2-3; cdr3_aa: CASSQRTWRGASTDTQYF
v_call: TRBV27; j_call: TRBJ2-1; cdr3_aa: CASSLYNEQFF
v_call: TRBV2; j_call: TRBJ2-5; cdr3_aa: CASKAREGGETQYF
v_call: TRBV5-4; j_call: TRBJ2-1; cdr3_aa: CASRLETEPRGIEQFF
v_call: TRBV25-1; j_call: TRBJ1-1; cdr3_aa: CASSQSSRTVGAFF
v_call: TRBV19; j_call: TRBJ2-7; cdr3_aa: CASREDRGKDEQYF
v_call: TRBV12-5; j_call: TRBJ2-2; cdr3_aa: CASGLDGTGELFF
v_call: TRBV7-2; j_call: TRBJ2-7; cdr3_aa: CASSLASLVSYEQYF
v_call: TRBV19; j_call: TRBJ2-7; cdr3_aa: CASSMGYEQYF
v_call: TRBV5-4; j_call: TRBJ2-7; cdr3_aa: CASSLGGSSSYEQYF
v_call: TRBV9; j_call: TRBJ2-7; cdr3_aa: CASSVDAQGYEQYF